These 15 T cell receptor beta chains came from one sample sequenced in a study of T-cell reconstitution after alpha-beta-depleted transplantation in children. TCRbeta library construction was performed incorporating unique molecular identifiers. TCRdb reprocessed the PCR reads with MiXCR, giving one entry per CDR3 protein. Of 670,000 or so distinct CDR3 sequences in the sample, under 15% were seen once. The material sequenced was PBMCs, taken before TCRalphabeta/CD19-depleted stem cell transplant. These receptors were obtained from a girl aged 2-15 years with congenital amegakaryocytic thrombocytopenia, due to receive a stem cell transplant.

This clonotype was detected only a few times. The rearrangement uses TRBV7-3 and TRBJ2-4; the D is unclear. Trimming removed 2 bases at V and 6 bases at J, with 20 bases between. CDR1 and CDR2 (germline): SGHTA, FQGTGA. This CDR3 is 17 amino acids long. DNA for the CDR3: TGTGCCAGCAGCTTAGACTCTAGATTTACGAGTGCAAACATTCAGTACTTC. It is translated as CASSLDSRFTSANIQYF.

The sample holds a few counts of this clonotype. CDR3 DNA sequence: TGCAGTGCTACCGGACAGTCTGGGACATTGGAGCAGTACTTC. Translation: CSATGQSGTLEQYF. This rearrangement joins TRBV20-1 to TRBJ2-7, with D tentatively TRBD1 (6 bases). V was trimmed by 4 bases and J by 7 bases, leaving 20 bases between them. CDR3 length equals 14 residues. Germline assignment: CDR1 DFQATT and CDR2 SNEGSKA (reference sequence).

This clonotype appeared many times. The chain combines TRBV5-1 with TRBJ1-5; 9 bases map to TRBD1. CDR3 length: 15 residues. From germline, CDR1 is SGHRS and CDR2 YFSETQ. Trimming at V came to 3 bases and at J to 4 bases, leaving 5 bases not matched to a gene. The CDR3 nucleotides are TGCGCCAGCAGCTGGGGGACAGGGTATAATCAGCCCCAGCATTTT. As protein: CASSWGTGYNQPQHF.

Points on this clonotype: It may be a read error: a sequence one base away is much more abundant. The genes are TRBV29-1 and TRBJ2-1, with D perhaps TRBD1 or TRBD2 (6 bases each). The germline V gene encodes CDR1 SQVTM and CDR2 ANQGSEA. The CDR3 is 13 amino acids. The CDR3 DNA sequence: TGCAGCGTTTACGGGGGCTCCTACATTGAGCAGTTCTTC. This translates into CSVYGGSYIEQFF.

Concerning this clonotype: A much larger clone sits a single nucleotide away, making a read error possible. This chain connects TRBV29-1 to TRBJ2-3; 10 nucleotides match TRBD2. CDR3 length equals 16 residues. Germline-derived CDR1 and CDR2 are SQVTM and ANQGSEA. V was clipped by 1 base and J by 4 bases; unmatched bases: 8. The CDR3, as DNA: TGCAGCGTTGAAGTCGGACTAGCGGTTACCTCAGATACGCAGTATTTT. This codes for CSVEVGLAVTSDTQYF.

This clonotype was counted a single time. A much larger clonotype is one base distant, so this may be a read error. The chain couples TRBV12-3 or TRBV12-4 to TRBJ2-1; 8 bases are shared with TRBD2. The CDR3 is made up of 14 amino acids. CDR3 in amino acids: CASSFLAGYNEQLF. CDR3 DNA: TGTGCCAGCAGTTTTCTAGCGGGCTACAATGAGCAGCTCTTC.

This clonotype showed up many times. The chain joins TRBV29-1 to TRBJ1-1; 7 bases map to TRBD1. J gave up 0 bases and V 6 bases, and 1 base lay outside the gene matches. The germline gives CDR1 SQVTM, CDR2 ANQGSEA. This CDR3 contains 12 residues. The CDR3 sequence: CSVQGVNTEAFF. The CDR3 nucleotides read TGCAGCGTCCAGGGGGTGAACACTGAAGCTTTCTTT.

This clonotype was seen at least ten times. This chain links TRBV5-1 with TRBJ2-5; D not certain. Germline V lookup: CDR1 SGHRS, CDR2 YFSETQ. The CDR3 loop spans 14 amino acids. V gave up 2 bases and J gave up 2 bases, with 10 bases separating them. This CDR3 is CASSFSIRQETQYF. CDR3 in DNA: TGCGCCAGCAGCTTTTCGATTCGACAAGAGACCCAGTACTTC.

This clonotype was seen a few times. The genes are TRBV15 and TRBJ2-1; TRBD2 matches 8 bases. Germline CDR1 and CDR2: LNHNV and YYDKDF (reference sequence). The CDR3 has 21 amino acids. Germline trimming cut 2 bases from V and 5 bases from J; bases unmatched to any gene: 23. The CDR3 is CATSRSESAANGGRHNNEQFF. DNA of the CDR3: TGTGCCACCAGCAGATCGGAGTCAGCTGCCAACGGCGGGAGGCATAACAATGAGCAGTTCTTC.

This clonotype has a handful of counts. The J gene is TRBJ2-7, the V gene TRBV5-1; 7 bases are shared with TRBD1. Germline CDR1 SGHRS, CDR2 YFSETQ. The CDR3 spans 16 residues. V lost 0 bases and J lost 2; bases outside the gene matches: 8. DNA of the CDR3: TGCGCCAGCAGCTTGGATCAGGACAGGATTCCCTACGAGCAGTACTTC. Residues: CASSLDQDRIPYEQYF.

V usage is TRBV3-1 and J usage is TRBJ2-1; tentative D call: TRBD2 (7 bases). V was clipped by 3 bases and J by 8 bases, with 11 bases between them. The CDR3 is 13 amino acids. The V gene's germline CDR1 is LGHDT and CDR2 YNNKEL (reference sequence). The CDR3 nucleotides read TGTGCCAGCAGCCACGGGGGGCTCGATGAGCAGTTCTTC. Translating it yields CASSHGGLDEQFF.

This clonotype was found a few times. The rearrangement uses TRBV12-3 or TRBV12-4 and TRBJ1-5; no firm D call. The CDR3 totals 15 residues. V lost 1 base to trimming and J lost 6 bases, with 13 bases between them. The CDR3 sequence: CASSLGRGSTQPQHF. As DNA, the CDR3 is TGTGCCAGCAGTTTAGGGCGCGGCAGTACTCAGCCCCAGCATTTT.

The sample holds many counts of this clonotype. The chain uses TRBV6-1 and TRBJ1-2; 8 bases fit TRBD1. This CDR3 has 15 residues. V was clipped by 6 bases and J by 7 bases; unmatched bases: 13. Germline V gene sequence: CDR1 MNHNS, CDR2 SASEGT. The CDR3 DNA reads as TGTGCCAGCAGGGGCTTGGACAGGGATTTGGGTGGCTACACCTTC. Amino acid sequence: CASRGLDRDLGGYTF.

This clonotype was seen more than once but under ten times. The chain has TRBV2 and TRBJ2-2; the match to TRBD1 covers 7 bases. The CDR3 loop spans 15 amino acids. CDR1 and CDR2 (germline): SNHLY, FYNNEI. Unmatched junction bases numbered 4, after V lost 5 bases and J lost 1 base. The CDR3 loop is CASSSDRLNTGELFF. The CDR3, as DNA: TGTGCCAGCAGTTCGGACAGGCTGAACACCGGGGAGCTGTTTTTT. Variable domain in full (rest from reference TRBV2 and TRBJ2-2): EPEVTQTPSHQVTQMGQEVILRCVPISNHLYFYWYRQILGQKVEFLVSFYNNEISEKSEIFDDQFSVERPDGSNFTLKIRSTKLEDSAMYFCASSSDRLNTGELFFGEGSRLTVL.

For this clonotype: A much more abundant neighbour one base away suggests this may be a read error. This chain links TRBV12-3 or TRBV12-4 with TRBJ2-1, with D perhaps matching TRBD1 (5 bases). V was clipped by 5 bases and J by 2 bases, with 13 bases between them. This CDR3 contains 15 residues. The CDR3 DNA sequence: TGTGCCAGCAGTCGGACAATGTCAGCCTACAATGAGCAGTTCTTC. Its protein product is CASSRTMSAYNEQFF.